This T cell receptor (beta chain) was identified in a study of blood T cell repertoires in COVID-19. There are 13 residues in the CDR3. Germline CDR1 and CDR2: MNHEY and SVGAGI. After removal of 7 bases from V and 6 bases from J, the junction contained 2 bases not matched to a gene. In its sample, this clone was seen a few times. Using immunoSEQ multiplex PCR, the repertoire was profiled, and TCRdb retains in-frame clones only, with some absent. The table lists roughly 250,000 clones, more than 65% of them singletons. The material sequenced was peripheral blood. The receptor was isolated from a man aged 45-65 years with active or convalescent COVID-19. This chain links TRBV6-5 with TRBJ1-4; 10 bases are a match to TRBD1. CDR3: CASTGQGYEKLFF. The CDR3 bases are TGTGCCAGCACGGGACAGGGGTATGAAAAACTGTTTTTT.